This T cell receptor (beta chain) is drawn from a study of STAT3 mutations in large granular lymphocyte leukemia (dated by TCRdb to about 2019). The study in broad terms: In roughly half of the longitudinally sequenced T-LGLL patients, canonical activating STAT3 mutations were detected. Over half of the T-LGLL patients were given one or more immunosuppressive therapy regimens, and 40% of those treated had a hematologic response. Patients with T-cell large granular lymphocyte leukemia underwent serial deep sequencing of TCRbeta CDR3 and STAT3 to reconstruct clonal hierarchy and dynamics. From an initial cohort of hundreds of LGL patients, around 20 representative T-LGLL cases were chosen for longitudinal sequencing of TCRbeta and STAT3. A couple of patients with natural killer LGL leukemia were also sequenced longitudinally as controls within the study. Patients were sequenced at over 3 time points on average, with the number of samplings per patient ranging from 2 to 8.

DNA was extracted from blood mononuclear cells, and the same DNA was used for both TCR and STAT3 sequencing. An Illumina MiSeq was used to sequence the TCRbeta libraries, yielding an average of approximately 41,000 productive templates per sample. Using multiplex PCR amplification, the immunoSEQ assay generated the TCRbeta CDR3 libraries. As for the authors' bioinformatics: Following a previously defined approach, repertoire diversity was calculated, and values close to 0 point to extremely monoclonal samples. The immuneACCESS repertoire file appears here via TCRdb, limited to in-frame rearrangements. These files lack a portion of the clones; in checked studies, under half of the deficit traces to unresolved V genes, and the cause of the others is not known. The DNA was the basis for D and trimming; V, J and clone size are from that table. A total of roughly 10,000 clones appear in this sample, about 52% of them only once. Roughly 9% of the sample is taken by the ten largest.

To note about this clone: Its cognate antigen has yet to be identified. Per-base qualities were not stored, and no clone one base away is much larger.

There are 14 amino acids in the CDR3, from cysteine to phenylalanine inclusive. The read is trimmed to its CDR3 DNA, 42 bases read in frame from base 1. V is pruned by 5 bases and J by 2 bases, leaving 5 bases of the junction without a gene match. From a lookup of the germline V gene, CDR1 and CDR2 are SGHTA and FQGNSA. Paper-wide results and their limitations: Variable intervals between samplings and differing treatment regimens complicated linking therapy response to changes in TCR clonal burden. Because codominant clonotypes persisted in some patients, a small but highly pathogenic clone may have been missed. Several patients had a dominant TCR clone burden greater than the STAT3 mutant burden, which suggests that the STAT3 mutation arose secondarily within a clone that had already expanded. TCR clonotype switching after therapy was observed in 6 of 18 patients, and all newly emerging clones were found to be STAT3 wild type. All T-LGLL patients had at least one immunodominant TCRbeta clonotype, and roughly half had multiple immunodominant subclonotypes. Because no samples were available when a clone first appeared, clonal expansion had to be inferred from samplings taken at other points.

The receptor comes from a boy under 18 with T-cell large granular lymphocyte leukemia. Some clones in this sample may be carry-over from other donors' samples. The age is the age at diagnosis. The sequenced material came from peripheral blood mononuclear cells. The receptor chain draws on TRBV7-2 and TRBJ1-1, with 7 junctional bases fitting TRBD1. The CDR3 region: CASSLGTANTEAFF. The sequence in DNA is TGTGCCAGCAGCCTAGGGACAGCTAACACTGAAGCTTTCTTT. Reference TRBV7-2 and TRBJ1-1 proteins supply the regions before and after the CDR3; the full variable domain is: GAGVSQSPSNKVTEKGKDVELRCDPISGHTALYWYRQSLGQGLEFLIYFQGNSAPDKSGLPSDRFSAERTGGSVSTLTIQRTQQEDSAVYLCASSLGTANTEAFFGQGTRLTVV.